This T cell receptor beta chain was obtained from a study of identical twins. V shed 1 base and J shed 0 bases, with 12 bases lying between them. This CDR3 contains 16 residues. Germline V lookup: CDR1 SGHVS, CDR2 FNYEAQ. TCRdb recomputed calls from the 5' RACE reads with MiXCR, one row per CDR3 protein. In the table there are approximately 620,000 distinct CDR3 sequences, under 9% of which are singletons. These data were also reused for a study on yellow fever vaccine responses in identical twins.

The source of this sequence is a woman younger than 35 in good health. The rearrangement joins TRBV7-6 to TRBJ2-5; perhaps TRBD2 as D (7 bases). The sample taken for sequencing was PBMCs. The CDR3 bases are TGTGCCAGCAGCTTAGTCAGGGGAGGGTACCAAGAGACCCAGTACTTC. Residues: CASSLVRGGYQETQYF.